These 15 T cell receptor beta chains were sequenced from one sample in a study of blood T cell repertoires in COVID-19. This table comes from immunoSEQ multiplex PCR, and its TCRdb copy is limited to in-frame clones, with some not included. Of approximately 200,000 clones in the sample, roughly nine tenths were seen once. Material for sequencing was peripheral blood. The receptors derive from a woman between 50 and 59 years old with acute or convalescent COVID-19.

This chain joins TRBV7-9 and TRBJ1-2, with D uncertain. The germline V and J ends were trimmed by 0 bases and 0 bases, with 11 bases remaining between them. Germline CDR1 reads SEHNR; CDR2 reads FQNEAQ (reference sequence). This CDR3 contains 16 residues. The CDR3: CASSLARPRANYGYTF. In DNA, the CDR3 is TGTGCCAGCAGCTTAGCGCGGCCAAGAGCTAACTATGGCTACACCTTC.

The rearrangement links TRBV29-1 to TRBJ2-7; 7 nucleotides line up with TRBD1. The CDR3 has 13 residues. CDR1 is SQVTM, CDR2 ANQGSEA, per germline. Trimming cost V 6 bases and J 3 bases; bases outside gene matches: 8. The CDR3 bases are TGCAGCGTGGCCCTAGACAGGGACTACGAGCAGTACTTC. Its translation: CSVALDRDYEQYF.

The chain carries TRBV19 and TRBJ1-5, with TRBD1 matching 10 bases. The CDR3 sequence is 15 residues long. V was clipped by 8 bases and J by 2 bases; unmatched bases: 6. From germline, CDR1 is LNHDA and CDR2 SQIVND (reference sequence). The CDR3 DNA reads as TGTGCCAGTGGACAGGGGGAGAGGGGCAATCAGCCCCAGCATTTT. It yields the protein CASGQGERGNQPQHF.

V is TRBV4-2 and J is TRBJ2-5; perhaps TRBD1 as D (6 bases). The CDR3 has 14 amino acids. Trimming stripped 4 bases from V and 3 bases from J, with 12 bases between. In germline, CDR1 is LGHNA, CDR2 YNFKEQ. The CDR3 protein is CASSLGQPEETQYF. The CDR3 DNA is TGTGCCAGCAGCCTCGGACAGCCAGAAGAGACCCAGTACTTC.

This rearrangement joins TRBV27 to TRBJ2-7; 10 positions match TRBD1. V was clipped by 3 bases and J by 3 bases; unmatched bases: 2. The CDR3 spans 14 residues. Germline loops: CDR1 MNHEY, CDR2 SMNVEV (reference sequence). CDR3 residues: CASSFGTGDYEQYF. CDR3 in DNA: TGTGCCAGCAGTTTCGGGACAGGGGACTACGAGCAGTACTTC.

The rearrangement links TRBV7-3 to TRBJ2-5; TRBD2 aligns across 7 bases. CDR3 length: 13 residues. CDR1 is SGHTA and CDR2 is FQGTGA in the germline V gene. Losses at the gene ends were 4 bases for V and 4 bases for J; bases not matched to a gene: 3. CDR3 coding DNA: TGTGCCAGCAGCTCCAGGACTAGAGAGACCCAGTACTTC. Translating gives CASSSRTRETQYF.

This chain uses TRBV7-3 with TRBJ2-7, with TRBD1 matching 7 bases. The CDR3 covers 14 residues. Germline lookup yields CDR1 SGHTA and CDR2 FQGTGA. V shed 2 bases and J 6 bases; nucleotides not matched to a gene: 7. Here the CDR3 DNA reads TGTGCCAGCAGCTTAGGCCGACAGGGCAGCGAGCAGTACTTC. As protein: CASSLGRQGSEQYF. Full variable domain (missing parts from reference TRBV7-3 and TRBJ2-7): GAGVSQTPSNKVTEKGKYVELRCDPISGHTALYWYRQSLGQGPEFLIYFQGTGAADDSGLPNDRFFAVRPEGSVSTLKIQRTERGDSAVYLCASSLGRQGSEQYFGPGTRLTVT.

The chain combines TRBV4-1 with TRBJ2-5; 7 bases line up with TRBD2. Per germline, CDR1 MGHRA and CDR2 YSYEKL. V trimming: 5 bases; J trimming: 3 bases; junction bases outside the gene matches: 6. The CDR3 contains 14 residues. This CDR3 reads CASSESGRKETQYF. The CDR3 coding sequence is TGCGCCAGCAGCGAGTCCGGGAGGAAAGAGACCCAGTACTTC.

This sequence joins TRBV5-1 and TRBJ2-2; 15 nucleotides match TRBD2. Germline CDR1 reads SGHRS; CDR2 reads YFSETQ. Unmatched junction bases numbered 3, after V lost 4 bases and J lost 2 bases. This CDR3 region has 17 residues. CDR3 residues: CASSPGLAGGNTGELFF. In DNA, the CDR3 is TGCGCCAGCAGCCCGGGACTAGCGGGAGGCAACACCGGGGAGCTGTTTTTT.

This chain connects TRBV7-2 to TRBJ2-7; D is undetermined. Germline V lookup: CDR1 SGHTA, CDR2 FQGNSA. Trimming took 2 bases from V and 6 from J, leaving 5 bases between them. The CDR3 runs 11 residues. CDR3 in DNA: TGTGCCAGCAGCTTACGCGTCGAGCAGTACTTC. Residues: CASSLRVEQYF. The whole variable domain, remainder taken from reference TRBV7-2 and TRBJ2-7, is GAGVSQSPSNKVTEKGKDVELRCDPISGHTALYWYRQSLGQGLEFLIYFQGNSAPDKSGLPSDRFSAERTGGSVSTLTIQRTQQEDSAVYLCASSLRVEQYFGPGTRLTVT.

A single count supports this clone. The chain employs TRBV11-2 and TRBJ1-1, with a tentative D call TRBD1 (6 bases). The CDR3 covers 16 residues. V was shortened by 0 bases and J by 5 bases, with 16 bases between the two germline ends. The germline gives CDR1 SGHAT, CDR2 FQNNGV. CDR3 loop: CASSLEQWQGRTEAFF. The CDR3 coding sequence is TGTGCCAGCAGCTTAGAACAGTGGCAGGGGAGAACTGAAGCTTTCTTT.

The rearrangement joins TRBV5-1 to TRBJ2-1, with 8 positions matching TRBD1. V lost 6 bases to trimming and J lost 9 bases; unmatched junction nucleotides: 17. The CDR3 consists of 16 residues. Germline lookup yields CDR1 SGHRS and CDR2 YFSETQ. In DNA form, the CDR3 reads TGCGCCAGCAACGGACAGGGAGGAAAGATTAACGGTGAGCAGTTCTTC. Protein sequence: CASNGQGGKINGEQFF.

The V and J genes are TRBV6-5 and TRBJ2-7; D possibly corresponds to TRBD1 (7 bases). CDR1 and CDR2 (germline): MNHEY, SVGAGI. V shed 2 bases and J shed 5 bases, with 13 bases lying between them. The CDR3 contains 14 residues. The CDR3 nucleotides read TGTGCCAGCAGTTACGGCCAGGGGGGCCACGAGCAGTACTTC. Translated: CASSYGQGGHEQYF.

The CDR3 loop reads CASSLLEGMNTGELFF. The DNA for the CDR3 is TGTGCCAGCAGCTTACTAGAGGGAATGAACACCGGGGAGCTGTTTTTT. The chain joins TRBV13 to TRBJ2-2; D may be TRBD2 (5 bases). This CDR3 region has 16 residues. V was clipped by 2 bases and J by 1 base, with 11 bases between them. The germline gives CDR1 PRHDT, CDR2 FYEKMQ (reference sequence).

The rearrangement uses TRBV6-1 and TRBJ2-3; 11 nucleotides align to TRBD2. Trimming cost V 4 bases and J 0 bases; bases outside gene matches: 3. Germline assignment: CDR1 MNHNS and CDR2 SASEGT. The CDR3 is 16 residues long. The CDR3 DNA is TGTGCCAGCAGTGTCCGACTAGCGGGGAGCACAGATACGCAGTATTTT. It specifies CASSVRLAGSTDTQYF.